Listed below are T cell receptor beta chains from one sample, sequenced in a study of response to subunit inactivated influenza vaccine. TCRdb passed the RT-PCR reads through MiXCR, listing each CDR3 protein once. The sample comprises fewer than 350,000 distinct CDR3 sequences, 21% of which are singletons, and about 10% rests with the top ten. Sequencing used PBMCs from blood, obtained less than 22 months after vaccination. The receptors originated from a man in his fifties or sixties who received an inactivated influenza vaccine. Each CDR3 is given with its conserved first and last residue. The D gene is left open where the match is weak. Part of the rows lack a size; the others show once, few, many or a class for expanded clones.

D	size	V	J	DNA	CDR3
NA	few	TRBV20-1	TRBJ2-3	TGCAGTGCTAGACGAGATACGCAGTATTTT	CSARRDTQYF
TRBD1	NA	TRBV27	TRBJ1-5	TGTGCCAGCAGTTTATCCGGGACAGGGACCCTAGGGGACAATCAGCCCCAGCATTTT	CASSLSGTGTLGDNQPQHF
NA	NA	TRBV9	TRBJ1-1	TGTGCCAGCAGCGTAGTTCCAGGGAGAATCACTGAAGCTTTCTTT	CASSVVPGRITEAFF
NA	many	TRBV5-8	TRBJ2-5	TGTGCCAGCAGCTTAGGCTTGCCAGGCGAAATGACCCAGTACTTC	CASSLGLPGEMTQYF
NA	NA	TRBV20-1	TRBJ1-1	TGCAGTGCTAGAAATACAGGGCGAACTGAAGCTTTCTTT	CSARNTGRTEAFF
TRBD1	few	TRBV6-1	TRBJ1-6	TGTGCCAGCAGTGCCTGGACAGGGTCCTCCTATAATTCACCCCTCCACTTT	CASSAWTGSSYNSPLHF
NA	few	TRBV6-1	TRBJ1-2	TGTGCCAGCAACCGAGGGGCAACCTCTAACTATGGCTACACCTTC	CASNRGATSNYGYTF
NA	few	TRBV15	TRBJ2-7	TGTGCCACCAGCAGAGTCCCGAGGACAGACCGTATCTCCTACGAGCAGTACTTC	CATSRVPRTDRISYEQYF
NA	few	TRBV7-9	TRBJ2-3	TGTGCCAGCAGCTTTTACGGCACAGATACGCAGTATTTT	CASSFYGTDTQYF
NA	NA	TRBV7-7	TRBJ2-5	TGTGCTAGCAGCCCGGGGCCTCGTGGGGAAGAGACCCAGTACTTC	CASSPGPRGEETQYF
TRBD2	NA	TRBV13	TRBJ2-2	TGTGCCAGCAGCTTAATTGCGGGAGGGACCGGGGAGCTGTTTTTT	CASSLIAGGTGELFF
TRBD1	few	TRBV18	TRBJ2-3	TGTGCCAGCTCACCCTCGACAGGGGGATCCCTCACAGATACGCAGTATTTT	CASSPSTGGSLTDTQYF
NA	few	TRBV12-3/TRBV12-4	TRBJ2-5	TGTGCCAGCAGTTCCCTTATTTACCAAGAGACCCAGTACTTC	CASSSLIYQETQYF
NA	NA	TRBV6-1	TRBJ2-1	TGTGCCAGCAACTTCCGGGTCAAAGAGCAGTTCTTC	CASNFRVKEQFF
NA	NA	TRBV3-1	TRBJ2-5	TGTGCCAGCAGCCATTTTGAAGAGACCCAGTACTTC	CASSHFEETQYF
NA	NA	TRBV5-5	TRBJ2-2	TGTGCCAGCAGCATCCAATTGGACACCGGGGAGCTGTCTTTT	CASSIQLDTGELSF
TRBD1	NA	TRBV20-1	TRBJ2-7	TGCAGTGCTAGAGCCAGGGGGAGAAACGAGCAGTACTTC	CSARARGRNEQYF
TRBD1	many	TRBV24-1	TRBJ2-3	TGTGCCACCAGTGACCCTACAAACAGGGGCGATACGCAGTATTTT	CATSDPTNRGDTQYF
TRBD1	NA	TRBV10-3	TRBJ2-3	TGTGCCATCAGTGAGGGGGGACAGACCCCTGATACGCAGTATTTT	CAISEGGQTPDTQYF
NA	few	TRBV29-1	TRBJ1-1	TGCAGCGCCAAGACGTTAGGTGTGGAAGCTTTCTTT	CSAKTLGVEAFF
NA	few	TRBV6-4	TRBJ1-2	TGTGCCAGCAGTGACTCGGGCCAGGGCCCCCTTAACTATGGCTACACCTTC	CASSDSGQGPLNYGYTF
NA	NA	TRBV20-1	TRBJ1-1	TGCAGTGCTCGGGGTAGCACTGAAGCTTTCTTT	CSARGSTEAFF
NA	NA	TRBV7-2	TRBJ2-3	TGTGCCAGCAGCCTTACCTTCTACGGGAGTGGTGCAGATACGCAGTATTTT	CASSLTFYGSGADTQYF
NA	many	TRBV7-9	TRBJ1-6	TGTGCCAGCAGCTTAGAGGTTGCGAATTCACCCCTCCACTTT	CASSLEVANSPLHF
TRBD2	few	TRBV20-1	TRBJ2-3	TGCAGTGCTAGGAGCCAGCGGGGAGGCACAGATACGCAGTATTTT	CSARSQRGGTDTQYF
TRBD1	few	TRBV20-1	TRBJ1-5	TGCAGTGCTTCATCGATGGGGACAGTAAATCAGCCCCAGCATTTT	CSASSMGTVNQPQHF
NA	NA	TRBV5-5	TRBJ1-6	TGTGCCAGCGGACGGACGGTGAATTCACCCCTCCACTTT	CASGRTVNSPLHF
NA	few	TRBV4-3	TRBJ1-6	TGCGCCAGCAGCCGGACGGCTGGAGATTCACCCCTCCACTTT	CASSRTAGDSPLHF
NA	few	TRBV5-1	TRBJ2-3	TGCGCCAGCAGCTTGGCCTCCGCGGGGGCCACAGATACGCAGTATTTT	CASSLASAGATDTQYF
NA	few	TRBV3-1	TRBJ2-3	TGTGCCAGCAGCCTCAGTCCATTAGAACTCACAGATACGCAGTATTTT	CASSLSPLELTDTQYF